This T cell receptor (beta chain) was obtained from a study of cytomegalovirus exposure and HLA in healthy donors. Study context: Earlier sequencing of 150 million to 200 million T cells yielded 90 million to 140 million unique TCR beta sequences. Among the roughly 400 genotyped donors, about 81% were placed in the Caucasian-associated ancestry cluster.

Germline assignment: CDR1 SGHDT and CDR2 YYEEEE. Trimming pared 2 bases from V and 4 bases from J, leaving 14 bases between. This CDR3 is 15 amino acids long. General study points: A previous analysis found most TCR beta V segments productive roughly 87% or roughly 30% of the time. In a later analysis, V- and J-gene trimming of beta chains associated with a DCLRE1C missense variant, replicated independently.

A word on this clone: Its antigen is currently unknown.

The PCR made use of 60 Vbeta and 13 Jbeta primers. This table comes from immunoSEQ multiplex PCR, and its TCRdb copy is limited to in-frame clones, with some not included. This table holds 140,000 to 150,000 clones, about 64% found once. This receptor was taken from a man aged 55 to 70 in good health and CMV-seronegative. The J gene is TRBJ2-3, the V gene TRBV5-6, with D possibly being TRBD2 (6 bases). The sequenced sample consisted of PBMCs. The CDR3 is CASSFGGAQADTQYF. The CDR3 DNA follows: TGTGCCAGCAGCTTTGGAGGGGCCCAAGCAGATACGCAGTATTTT.